This TCR beta chain is drawn from a study of CD8 T cells in Susac syndrome. The CD8+ and CD4+ T cells were negatively isolated, with the TEMRA cells enriched by FACS. RNA in amounts of about 0.5 to 1 ug was reverse transcribed with random hexamers. TCRdb reprocessed the immunoSEQ multiplex PCR reads with MiXCR, giving one entry per CDR3 protein. The sample records approximately 70,000 distinct CDR3 sequences, 96% being singletons. CDR1 GTSNPN and CDR2 SVGIG come from the germline V gene (reference sequence). V lost 0 bases, J lost 14 bases, and 6 bases stayed unmatched. This CDR3 is 11 amino acids long.

The source material was CD4+ T cells from PBMCs. The receptor's source is a human donor with multiple sclerosis. The chain combines TRBV30 with TRBJ1-2, with 7 bases that match TRBD1. CDR3 DNA: TGTGCCTGGAGTGTAGGGGCAGGGGGTACCTTC. Its translation: CAWSVGAGGTF. The full variable domain, its missing parts supplied by reference TRBV30 and TRBJ1-2, is SQTIHQWPATLVQPVGSPLSLECTVEGTSNPNLYWYRQAAGRGLQLLFYSVGIGQISSEVPQNLSASRPQDRQFILSSKKLLLSDSGFYLCAWSVGAGGTFGSGTRLTVV.